Listed below are T cell receptor beta chains from one sample, sequenced in a study of a mutant IDH1 vaccine in newly diagnosed glioma. Measured with immunoSEQ multiplex PCR; TCRdb has only the in-frame clones, and not every one. This repertoire shows roughly 34,000 clones, about nine tenths found once; its top ten account for 5% to 6%. Antigens for these TCRs are unknown. Sequences were derived from PBMCs, sampled from a glioma patient whose treatment included an IDH1 peptide vaccine. The receptors come from a woman in her thirties or forties with glioma. The CDR3 runs from the conserved cysteine through the conserved F or W. A D gene is named only where the DNA matches it firmly.

DNA	CDR3	D	V	J
TGTGCCAGCAGCCTTGGACTAGGGCAGTACTTC	CASSLGLGQYF	TRBD2	TRBV7-9	TRBJ2-5
TGCGCCAGCAGCCAAGGCACAGGAAATGCCTACGAGCAGTACTTC	CASSQGTGNAYEQYF	.	TRBV4-3	TRBJ2-7
TGTGCCAGCAGCGCCGGGACCCTTAACGAAAAACTGTTTTTT	CASSAGTLNEKLFF	.	TRBV6-5	TRBJ1-4
TGTGCCAGCAGCCCACCGGGACTAGCGATCACCGGGGAGCTGTTTTTT	CASSPPGLAITGELFF	TRBD2	TRBV13	TRBJ2-2
TGCGCCAGCAGCCACAACACCGGGACAGGCACGTGGTCAGATACGCAGTATTTT	CASSHNTGTGTWSDTQYF	TRBD1	TRBV4-1	TRBJ2-3
TGCGCCAGCAGCTTGGAGGTTCAGGGAACCTACGAGCAGTACTTC	CASSLEVQGTYEQYF	.	TRBV5-1	TRBJ2-7
TGTGCCAGCAGTTACCCCCCTGGAAACACCATATATTTT	CASSYPPGNTIYF	.	TRBV6-5	TRBJ1-3
TGCGCCAGCAGCCATGGACGGTGGAACAATCAGCCCCAGCATTTT	CASSHGRWNNQPQHF	.	TRBV4-1	TRBJ1-5
TGTGCCATCAGTGAGTCGACAGGGGGAGGTCGTGAGGCTTTCTTT	CAISESTGGGREAFF	TRBD1	TRBV10-3	TRBJ1-1
TGTGCCTGGAGTGTAATTGGGGGACTAGCGGGAGGTCGGGCCACCGGGGAGCTGTTTTTT	CAWSVIGGLAGGRATGELFF	TRBD2	TRBV30	TRBJ2-2
TGTGCCAGCAGTGAAGGTGGTAGCGGGAGGGGGGGCTATGAGCAGTTCTTC	CASSEGGSGRGGYEQFF	TRBD2	TRBV6-1	TRBJ2-1
TGCACCGGAGGACGGAGGGGGGGCTACACCTTC	CTGGRRGGYTF	.	TRBV20-1	TRBJ1-2
TGCGCCAGCAGCCCCCAACAGGGGACCCAAGAGACCCAGTACTTC	CASSPQQGTQETQYF	TRBD1	TRBV5-1	TRBJ2-5